The 21 T cell receptor beta chains below were found in one sample sequenced in a study of blood T cell repertoires in COVID-19. TCRdb's table, derived via immunoSEQ multiplex PCR, lists solely in-frame clones and lacks some. The sample has a few hundred thousand clones, around 87% seen once. Input material: PBMCs or T cells enriched from blood (not recorded which). All receptors derive from a man in his forties in a cohort exposed to, infected with or recovered from COVID-19 (not recorded which).

Note on this clone: In the same sample, other DNA sequences code for this CDR3. The V gene is TRBV27, the J gene TRBJ1-2; a weak D match, TRBD1 (5 bases). This CDR3 has 14 amino acids. The V end was cut by 2 bases, the J end by 0 bases, with 7 bases between. Germline V CDR1 and CDR2: MNHEY, SMNVEV (reference sequence). Here the CDR3 DNA reads TGTGCCAGCAGTTTAAAGGGGTCTAACTATGGCTACACCTTC. This encodes CASSLKGSNYGYTF.

This sequence joins TRBV2 and TRBJ2-2; tentatively, D is TRBD2 (5 bases). The V end was cut by 7 bases, the J end by 3 bases, with 15 bases between. This CDR3 contains 15 residues. Germline V gene lookup returns CDR1 SNHLY and CDR2 FYNNEI. The CDR3 reads CASMRSAWDTGELFF. For the CDR3, the DNA is TGTGCCAGCATGCGTAGCGCTTGGGACACCGGGGAGCTGTTTTTT.

The V gene is TRBV6-1, the J gene TRBJ1-2; TRBD1 matches at 7 bases. Germline V gene sequence: CDR1 MNHNS, CDR2 SASEGT. This CDR3 spans 15 amino acids. Trimming took 1 base from V and 4 from J; bases not matched to a gene: 6. CDR3 DNA: TGTGCCAGCAGTGAAGGTACAGGGGCGATCTATGGCTACACCTTC. This gives the protein CASSEGTGAIYGYTF.

The chain joins TRBV3-1 (or the pseudogene TRBV3-2) to TRBJ1-5; tentative D call: TRBD1 (5 bases). This CDR3 comprises 14 residues. V was cut by 1 base and J by 2 bases, with 6 bases left in between. Germline CDR1 and CDR2: LGHDT and YNNKEL (reference sequence). CDR3 sequence reads: CASSQGGGNQPQHF. Written as DNA, the CDR3 is TGTGCCAGCAGCCAAGGGGGGGGCAATCAGCCCCAGCATTTT.

The genes are TRBV2 and TRBJ2-1; D might be TRBD2 (5 bases). Germline assignment: CDR1 SNHLY and CDR2 FYNNEI. This CDR3 has 11 residues. V was cut by 8 bases and J by 3 bases, with 5 bases left in between. The CDR3 loop reads CASRGYNEQFF. The CDR3, as DNA: TGTGCCAGCCGGGGCTACAATGAGCAGTTCTTC.

The chain uses TRBV7-9 and TRBJ1-1; no firm D call. The CDR3 extends over 13 amino acids. V was pared by 6 bases and J by 0 bases, with 8 bases between. Per the germline V gene, CDR1 is SEHNR and CDR2 is FQNEAQ (reference sequence). The chain's CDR3 is CASRPLLNTEAFF. Here the CDR3 DNA reads TGTGCCAGCAGACCACTATTGAACACTGAAGCTTTCTTT.

The CDR3 nucleotides read TGTGCCAGCAGTACAGGGTTTGGCTACACCTTC. Translation gives CASSTGFGYTF. The chain joins TRBV6-5 to TRBJ1-2; D might be TRBD1 (6 bases). This CDR3 comprises 11 residues. The V and J ends lost 5 bases and 7 bases respectively, with 8 bases between them. CDR1 and CDR2 from the germline V gene are MNHEY and SVGAGI.

This chain joins TRBV6-5 and TRBJ1-5; 11 bases agree with TRBD1. Germline V lookup: CDR1 MNHEY, CDR2 SVGAGI. The J segment lost 7 bases and the V segment lost 5 bases, leaving 4 bases of the junction unmatched. This CDR3 spans 14 amino acids. The CDR3 here is CASSTGTGGQPQHF. The CDR3 coding sequence is TGTGCCAGCAGTACCGGGACAGGGGGGCAGCCCCAGCATTTT.

This sequence joins TRBV2 and TRBJ1-4; possibly TRBD1 for D (5 bases). Germline loops: CDR1 SNHLY, CDR2 FYNNEI. This CDR3 contains 14 residues. V gave up 7 bases and J gave up 2 bases, with 11 bases separating them. The CDR3 here is CASIRDYTNEKLFF. The DNA for the CDR3 is TGTGCCAGCATTAGGGACTATACTAATGAAAAACTGTTTTTT.

The V call is TRBV10-1, the J call TRBJ2-3, with 15 positions matching TRBD2. The germline V gene encodes CDR1 WNHNN and CDR2 SYGVQD (reference sequence). There are 18 residues in the CDR3. The V and J ends lost 6 bases and 3 bases, in that order; junction bases with no gene match: 10. CDR3 protein: CASRSGTSGRMTTDTQYF. The CDR3 bases are TGCGCCAGCAGATCCGGGACTAGCGGGAGGATGACAACAGATACGCAGTATTTT.

The chain has TRBV4-1 and TRBJ2-7; 9 positions agree with TRBD2. CDR1 is MGHRA, CDR2 YSYEKL, per germline. The CDR3 has 16 amino acids. V was clipped by 0 bases and J by 2 bases; unmatched bases: 5. The CDR3 DNA sequence: TGCGCCAGCAGCCAAGATATTGGCGGGAGGGCCTACGAGCAGTACTTC. Translation: CASSQDIGGRAYEQYF.

The gene calls are TRBV11-3 and TRBJ2-7; 9 bases align to TRBD1. There are 18 residues in the CDR3. The V gene's germline CDR1 is SGHNT and CDR2 YENEEA. Losses at the gene ends were 2 bases for V and 4 bases for J; bases not matched to a gene: 15. The CDR3 reads CASSLKSTSDRGRYEQYF. The DNA of the CDR3 is TGTGCCAGCAGCTTAAAGTCTACCTCCGACAGGGGGAGGTACGAGCAGTACTTC.

This clone was detected once. The V gene is TRBV5-1, the J gene TRBJ2-1; 8 bases map to TRBD1. V gave up 5 bases and J gave up 0 bases; unmatched junction bases: 7. Germline assignment: CDR1 SGHRS and CDR2 YFSETQ. The CDR3 contains 16 residues. This CDR3 reads CASSQGQASSYNEQFF. CDR3 DNA sequence: TGCGCCAGCAGTCAGGGACAGGCTAGCTCCTACAATGAGCAGTTCTTC. The variable domain in full, with the rest retrieved from reference TRBV5-1 and TRBJ2-1, is KAGVTQTPRYLIKTRGQQVTLSCSPISGHRSVSWYQQTPGQGLQFLFEYFSETQRNKGNFPGRFSGRQFSNSRSEMNVSTLELGDSALYLCASSQGQASSYNEQFFGPGTRLTVL.

Of note for this clone: Germline is not matched at one junction end, which may reflect a read error. The chain has TRBV28 and TRBJ1-3; 8 positions agree with TRBD1. The CDR3 runs to 13 residues. Germline assignment: CDR1 MDHEN and CDR2 SYDVKM. The CDR3 loop is CASSFGQGVDFSF. CDR3 bases: TGTGCCAGCAGTTTTGGACAGGGCGTAGATTTTTCGTTT.

The rearrangement joins TRBV4-1 to TRBJ1-6, with 7 bases fitting TRBD1. This CDR3 region has 14 residues. The ends lost 10 bases at V and 4 bases at J; junction bases unmatched: 7. The germline V gene encodes CDR1 MGHRA and CDR2 YSYEKL. The CDR3 reads CATRPGQYNSPLHF. The DNA of the CDR3 is TGCGCCACTCGTCCGGGACAGTATAATTCACCCCTCCACTTT.

The rearrangement uses TRBV7-9 and TRBJ1-3; D unclear. The V gene lost 4 bases and the J gene lost 0 bases, with 13 bases spanning the gap. CDR3 length: 16 residues. In germline, CDR1 is SEHNR, CDR2 FQNEAQ (reference sequence). In DNA form, the CDR3 reads TGTGCCAGCAGCTCAGACCCTCGGGTCTCTGGAAACACCATATATTTT. Translation: CASSSDPRVSGNTIYF.

The V gene is TRBV15, the J gene TRBJ2-3; D remains ambiguous. This CDR3 comprises 15 residues. V lost 0 bases to trimming and J lost 8 bases, with 15 bases between them. Germline assignment: CDR1 LNHNV and CDR2 YYDKDF (reference sequence). This CDR3 reads CATSRDLVALGTQYF. The CDR3 coding sequence is TGTGCCACCAGCAGAGACTTGGTTGCGCTCGGTACGCAGTATTTT.

V gene TRBV29-1 combines with J gene TRBJ2-4; unclear D gene. CDR1 is SQVTM, CDR2 ANQGSEA, per germline. Trimming took off 2 bases at V and 6 bases at J, with 11 bases between the two ends. CDR3 length equals 13 residues. In nucleotides, the CDR3 is TGCAGCGTTGAAAGTCACAGAGCAAACATTCAGTACTTC. Its translation: CSVESHRANIQYF. The entire variable domain, with the rest obtained from reference TRBV29-1 and TRBJ2-4, is as follows: SAVISQKPSRDICQRGTSLTIQCQVDSQVTMMFWYRQQPGQSLTLIATANQGSEATYESGFVIDKFPISRPNLTFSTLTVSNMSPEDSSIYLCSVESHRANIQYFGAGTRLSVL.

The chain's CDR3 is CASSPMTGQRSYNEQFF. CDR3 bases: TGTGCCAGCAGTCCGATGACAGGCCAACGCTCCTACAATGAGCAGTTCTTC. The genes are TRBV28 and TRBJ2-1; perhaps TRBD1 as D (6 bases). CDR3 length: 17 amino acids. The V gene lost 5 bases and the J gene lost 0 bases, with 17 bases spanning the gap. Germline CDR1 MDHEN, CDR2 SYDVKM. The full variable domain, with the rest looked up from reference TRBV28 and TRBJ2-1, is DVKVTQSSRYLVKRTGEKVFLECVQDMDHENMFWYRQDPGLGLRLIYFSYDVKMKEKGDIPEGYSVSREKKERFSLILESASTNQTSMYLCASSPMTGQRSYNEQFFGPGTRLTVL.

Here the CDR3 reads CASSPRQENYGYTF. In DNA, the CDR3 is TGTGCCAGCAGCCCCAGACAGGAGAACTATGGCTACACCTTC. This chain links TRBV5-4 with TRBJ1-2, with a weak D call TRBD1 (6 bases). CDR3 length: 14 residues. Deletions cut 4 bases from V and 2 bases from J, with 12 bases between. Germline assignment: CDR1 SGHNT and CDR2 YYREEE (reference sequence).

The rearrangement joins TRBV30 to TRBJ2-3; D is perhaps TRBD2 (7 bases). The CDR3 consists of 15 residues. Trimming took off 2 bases at V and 5 bases at J, with 17 bases between the two ends. The germline gives CDR1 GTSNPN, CDR2 SVGIG (reference sequence). Written as DNA, the CDR3 is TGTGCCTGGAGTAGGGGGGGAGGGCCCGGAGATACGCAGTATTTT. It yields the protein CAWSRGGGPGDTQYF.